Described below is a single TCR beta chain sequence and its context. This specimen belongs to a study of T cells in Graves' hyperthyroidism and ophthalmopathy. Study-wide context: It was at initial diagnosis, before any treatment, that peripheral blood was collected.

Germline CDR1 is SGHVS and CDR2 is FNYEAQ. The CDR3 totals 16 residues. The V segment lost 0 bases and the J segment 4 bases; nucleotides outside the gene matches: 5. There were TCR beta CDR3 regions amplified from RNA transcripts. The study used the HTBI primer set for a first-round RT-PCR of the TCR CDR3. TCRdb fed the multiplex PCR reads into MiXCR, producing one record per CDR3 protein. The sample holds hundreds of thousands of distinct CDR3 sequences, around 15% seen once. It was uncontrolled infection, other autoimmune disease, pregnancy or lactation that excluded patients. The diagnostic basis comprised clinical symptoms, serum thyroxine and TRAb, thyroid ultrasound and orbital computed tomography.

The sequenced sample was blood. The chain recombines TRBV7-6 with TRBJ1-5; TRBD1 matches at 8 bases. This receptor was taken from a woman aged 25 to 45 with Graves' hyperthyroidism. The CDR3 nucleotides are TGTGCCAGCAGCTTAGCACCGGGACAGGCAAATCAGCCCCAGCATTTT. It codes for CASSLAPGQANQPQHF. Together with reference TRBV7-6 and TRBJ1-5, the CDR3 gives the full variable domain: GAGVSQSPRYKVTKRGQDVALRCDPISGHVSLYWYRQALGQGPEFLTYFNYEAQQDKSGLPNDRFSAERPEGSISTLTIQRTEQRDSAMYRCASSLAPGQANQPQHFGDGTRLSIL.